This T cell receptor beta chain was recovered during a study of blood T cell repertoires in COVID-19. Across the study: Samples representing acute and convalescent COVID-19 were sourced from the United States, Italy and Spain.

The CDR3 extends over 14 amino acids. Per germline, CDR1 LGHDT and CDR2 YNNKEL (reference sequence). The ends were cut back, 4 bases at V and 8 bases at J, with 14 bases in the middle. In the authors' workflow: Nucleated cell counts were estimated from reference gene primer amplification. TCRdb's table, derived via immunoSEQ multiplex PCR, lists solely in-frame clones and lacks some. V and J calls and clone size are those listed in that table; D and trimming were worked out from the DNA. This sample has about 520,000 clones, with around 85% found just once. The clonotype was recovered from a human donor in a cohort sampled during active COVID-19. The source material was peripheral blood. The chain has TRBV3-1 (or the pseudogene TRBV3-2) and TRBJ1-4; tentative D call: TRBD1 (5 bases). The CDR3 nucleotides are TGTGCCAGCAGCCCGCGGGACGCGGGGGAAAAACTGTTTTTT. Amino acids: CASSPRDAGEKLFF.